What follows are 9 T cell receptor beta chains derived from one specimen sequenced in a study of blood T cell repertoires in COVID-19. Only in-frame clones appear in the TCRdb table, and some are missing; sequencing was by immunoSEQ multiplex PCR. The data hold over 20,000 clones, with 80% to 95% observed a single time. What was sequenced was peripheral blood. The source is a human donor in a cohort sampled during active COVID-19.

The chain couples TRBV6-2 or TRBV6-3 to TRBJ2-2, with D possibly TRBD2 on 5 matching bases. V was shortened by 6 bases and J by 2 bases, with 19 bases between the two germline ends. Germline CDR1 MNHEY, CDR2 SVGEGT. This CDR3 has 17 residues. CDR3 loop: CASSRPARGRNTGELFF. CDR3 nucleotides: TGTGCCAGCAGCCGCCCCGCCCGGGGTCGAAACACCGGGGAGCTGTTTTTT.

The chain is built from TRBV6-5 and TRBJ2-5, with D possibly TRBD1 on 5 matching bases. The germline CDR1 and CDR2 sequences are MNHEY and SVGAGI. The CDR3 loop spans 14 amino acids. With 6 bases removed from V and 2 bases from J, the gap between germline ends came to 13 bases. The CDR3 spells CASRLTARQETQYF. The CDR3 DNA follows: TGTGCCAGCAGGTTGACAGCCAGACAAGAGACCCAGTACTTC.

The chain couples TRBV28 to TRBJ2-7, with 9 bases aligning to TRBD1. The J segment lost 0 bases and the V segment lost 5 bases, leaving 8 bases of the junction unmatched. Germline CDR1 is MDHEN and CDR2 is SYDVKM. The length of the CDR3 is 16 residues. The CDR3 DNA sequence: TGTGCCAGCAGTACCCCGGGACAGGGAAACTCCTACGAGCAGTACTTC. Its protein product is CASSTPGQGNSYEQYF.

This sequence joins TRBV9 and TRBJ2-4; 7 nucleotides align to TRBD2. V was clipped by 4 bases and J by 6 bases; unmatched bases: 10. Germline loops: CDR1 SGDLS, CDR2 YYNGEE. This CDR3 is 15 amino acids long. CDR3 region: CASSTSGGEGNIQYF. In nucleotides, the CDR3 is TGTGCCAGCAGCACTAGTGGAGGGGAGGGAAACATTCAGTACTTC.

The chain recombines TRBV14 with TRBJ2-5, with a tentative D call TRBD2 (7 bases). Trimming pared 2 bases from V and 5 bases from J, leaving 15 bases between. CDR1 and CDR2 (germline): SGHDN, FVKESK. The CDR3 runs to 15 residues. For the CDR3, the DNA is TGTGCCAGCAGCCAACGCCCGGGGGGCGACGAGACCCAGTACTTC. It codes for CASSQRPGGDETQYF.

The chain links TRBV2 to TRBJ2-3; 12 bases line up with TRBD2. The trim removed 6 bases at V and 2 bases at J, leaving 6 bases unmatched. The CDR3 loop spans 16 amino acids. CDR1 and CDR2 from the germline V gene are SNHLY and FYNNEI. The CDR3 sequence is CASRPLAGGPTDTQYF. CDR3 DNA sequence: TGTGCCAGCAGGCCACTAGCGGGAGGTCCCACAGATACGCAGTATTTT.

V and J are TRBV12-3 or TRBV12-4 and TRBJ2-1; D might be TRBD1 (6 bases). The CDR3 is 13 amino acids. The V end was cut by 4 bases, the J end by 6 bases, with 10 bases between. In DNA, the CDR3 is TGTGCCAGCAGTTCCCGACAGGCCAATGAGCAGTTCTTC. It translates to CASSSRQANEQFF.

This chain joins TRBV7-9 and TRBJ1-6, with a possible D match to TRBD1 (5 bases). CDR1 is SEHNR, CDR2 FQNEAQ, per germline (reference sequence). The CDR3 length is 13 residues. V lost 5 bases to trimming and J lost 11 bases, with 13 bases between them. The CDR3 DNA sequence: TGTGCCAGCAGCCGGGGGGATAGCGCACCCCTCCACTTT. Encoded protein: CASSRGDSAPLHF.

V gene TRBV6-5 combines with J gene TRBJ1-1; the D gene is possibly TRBD1 (5 bases). Trimming cost V 0 bases and J 3 bases, with 11 bases left between them. This CDR3 spans 15 amino acids. Germline lookup yields CDR1 MNHEY and CDR2 SVGAGI. The CDR3 is CASSYSRRGYTEAFF. The CDR3 DNA reads TGTGCCAGCAGTTACTCGAGGCGGGGGTACACTGAAGCTTTCTTT.